The source of this TCR beta chain is a study of cytomegalovirus exposure and HLA in healthy donors. The study, taken as a whole, reports: TCR beta chains numbering roughly 150 were designated cytomegalovirus-associated. TCR beta chains associated with HLA were, in a later analysis, more clonally expanded than equally common others. HLA restriction was apparent for most CMV-associated TCR beta chains in a later analysis.

This PCR relied on a set of 60 Vbeta primers and 13 Jbeta primers. The protocol was immunoSEQ multiplex PCR, while the TCRdb copy is restricted to in-frame clones and leaves out a portion. In total, the table holds over 200,000 clones. Donors sampled were nominally healthy, though unrecorded immune exposures were likely. Worth noting for this clone: Its target is not known. Other nucleotide sequences in the sample specify the same CDR3.

This clonotype originated in a young woman in good health and CMV-seropositive. Sequenced input: PBMCs.

In nucleotides, the CDR3 is TGTGCCAGCTCACCGACAGGGAGAGACACTGAAGCTTTCTTT. It specifies CASSPTGRDTEAFF. The chain uses TRBV18 and TRBJ1-1, with 7 bases identical to TRBD1. Germline CDR1 and CDR2: KGHSH and LQKENI. The CDR3 consists of 14 residues. The V and J ends lost 3 bases and 3 bases, in that order; junction bases with no gene match: 4. Together with reference TRBV18 and TRBJ1-1, the CDR3 gives the full variable domain: NAGVMQNPRHLVRRRGQEARLRCSPMKGHSHVYWYRQLPEEGLKFMVYLQKENIIDESGMPKERFSAEFPKEGPSILRIQQVVRGDSAAYFCASSPTGRDTEAFFGQGTRLTVV.